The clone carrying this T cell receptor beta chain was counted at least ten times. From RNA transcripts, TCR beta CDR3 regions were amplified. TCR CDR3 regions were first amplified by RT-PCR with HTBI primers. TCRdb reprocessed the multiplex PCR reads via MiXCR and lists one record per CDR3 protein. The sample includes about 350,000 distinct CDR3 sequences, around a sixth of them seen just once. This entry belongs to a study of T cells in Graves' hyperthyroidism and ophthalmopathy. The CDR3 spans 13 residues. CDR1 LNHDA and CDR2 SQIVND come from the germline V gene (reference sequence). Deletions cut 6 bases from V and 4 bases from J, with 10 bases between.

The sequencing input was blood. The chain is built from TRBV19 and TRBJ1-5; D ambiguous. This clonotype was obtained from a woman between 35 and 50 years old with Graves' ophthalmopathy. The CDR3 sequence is CASSPTRNQPQHF. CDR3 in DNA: TGTGCCAGTAGCCCGACAAGGAATCAGCCCCAGCATTTT.